This T cell receptor (beta chain) was recorded in a study of identical twins. General study findings and limits: Out-of-frame alpha sequences shared between twins exhibited an excess of low generation probability. The authors drew conclusions from cross-sectional statistical analysis rather than following the same donors.

This clonotype was seen repeatedly, ten times or more. Its cognate antigen is unknown. The CDR3 has 13 residues. Germline lookup yields CDR1 LGHDT and CDR2 YNNKEL (reference sequence). The ends were cut back, 1 base at V and 4 bases at J, with 6 bases in the middle. Template switching supplied a universal primer site; unique molecular identifiers were carried on the cDNA. Each CDR3 protein is one row after TCRdb ran MiXCR on the 5' RACE reads. The sample holds 240,000 or so distinct CDR3 sequences; 9.5% to 15% are singletons and the top ten take 4% to 5%. These same records also appear under a second study, on yellow fever vaccine responses in identical twins. From that second work: Vaccine-induced T cell responses in twins were reportedly observed to appear partly convergent, partly personalized.

The sequence was collected from a young woman in good health. This chain links TRBV3-1 with TRBJ2-3; no clear D gene. Sequenced input: memory (CD45RO+) T cells sorted from blood. CDR3 coding DNA: TGTGCCAGCAGCCAAGTTGCGCCAGATACGCAGTATTTT. Its translation is CASSQVAPDTQYF.